This is a list of T cell receptor beta chains from one sample in a study of Graves' ophthalmopathy and Graves' hyperthyroidism. TCRdb recomputed calls from the multiplex PCR reads with MiXCR, one row per CDR3 protein. The sample contains about 640,000 distinct CDR3 sequences, under 50% of which appear only once. Sequencing input: peripheral blood. Receptors were obtained from an adult man with Graves' ophthalmopathy. Each CDR3 is given with its conserved first and last residue. Each record gives: CDR3 DNA, CDR3 protein, D gene, V gene, J gene, clone size. A D gene is named only where the DNA matches it firmly. Clone size appears in some rows only: once, few, many, or a class for an expanded clone.

cdr3_nt: TGTGCCAGCAGCTTAGCCCCAGCGAACACCATATATTTT
cdr3_aa: CASSLAPANTIYF
d_call: .
v_call: TRBV7-9
j_call: TRBJ1-3
clone_size: .

cdr3_nt: TGCAGTGCGAGCCGTCGAGCAGGGGAAGAGACCCAGTACTTC
cdr3_aa: CSASRRAGEETQYF
d_call: .
v_call: TRBV20-1
j_call: TRBJ2-5
clone_size: few

cdr3_nt: TGCGCCAGCAGCCGCCTAAGGAACCAAAATAAGAACACTGAAGCTTTCTTT
cdr3_aa: CASSRLRNQNKNTEAFF
d_call: .
v_call: TRBV4-1
j_call: TRBJ1-1
clone_size: .

cdr3_nt: TGTGCCAGCAGCCAAGACTCGGGACACAACTATGGCTACACCTTC
cdr3_aa: CASSQDSGHNYGYTF
d_call: .
v_call: TRBV4-2
j_call: TRBJ1-2
clone_size: many

cdr3_nt: TGTGCCACCAGCGTAAGCCGGGACAGGGCTGGTGGCTACACCTTC
cdr3_aa: CATSVSRDRAGGYTF
d_call: TRBD1
v_call: TRBV15
j_call: TRBJ1-2
clone_size: many

cdr3_nt: TGTGCCAGCAGCTCACCCCCGGGAGCCCTAGTCGGTGAGCAGTACTTC
cdr3_aa: CASSSPPGALVGEQYF
d_call: .
v_call: TRBV5-5
j_call: TRBJ2-7
clone_size: .

cdr3_nt: TGCAGCGCTCGGGGACAGGGAAACACCGGGGAGCTGTTTTTT
cdr3_aa: CSARGQGNTGELFF
d_call: TRBD1
v_call: TRBV29-1
j_call: TRBJ2-2
clone_size: many

cdr3_nt: TGCGCCAGCAGCCCGGAGGGGGCCTACGAGCAGTACTTC
cdr3_aa: CASSPEGAYEQYF
d_call: .
v_call: TRBV5-1
j_call: TRBJ2-7
clone_size: many

cdr3_nt: TGTGCCAGCAGCTTTGCGGGGGGGAAGGAGACCCAGTACTTC
cdr3_aa: CASSFAGGKETQYF
d_call: TRBD2
v_call: TRBV5-4
j_call: TRBJ2-5
clone_size: few

cdr3_nt: TGTGCCATCAGTGAGTCGACAGGGGACAGCTATTCAAACTATGGCTACACCTTC
cdr3_aa: CAISESTGDSYSNYGYTF
d_call: TRBD1
v_call: TRBV10-3
j_call: TRBJ1-2
clone_size: many

cdr3_nt: TGTGCCAGCAGCTTAGCTGGGACAGTTAATTCACCCCTCCACTTT
cdr3_aa: CASSLAGTVNSPLHF
d_call: TRBD1
v_call: TRBV11-2
j_call: TRBJ1-6
clone_size: many

cdr3_nt: TGCAGTGCCGAAGGGACTAGCGGGAATGAAGAGACCCAGTACTTC
cdr3_aa: CSAEGTSGNEETQYF
d_call: TRBD2
v_call: TRBV20-1
j_call: TRBJ2-5
clone_size: .

cdr3_nt: TGTGCCAGCAGCCAAGACCGTACAGGGGAGTCGGAGACCCAGTACTTC
cdr3_aa: CASSQDRTGESETQYF
d_call: TRBD1
v_call: TRBV2
j_call: TRBJ2-5
clone_size: .

cdr3_nt: TGTGCCAGCAGCCCGAAGAGGGGAGGTGAGCAGTTCTTC
cdr3_aa: CASSPKRGGEQFF
d_call: .
v_call: TRBV9
j_call: TRBJ2-1
clone_size: .

cdr3_nt: TGTGCCAGCAGTGATTGGGGGTTGGACACTGAAGCTTTCTTT
cdr3_aa: CASSDWGLDTEAFF
d_call: .
v_call: TRBV2
j_call: TRBJ1-1
clone_size: many

cdr3_nt: TGCAGTTTATATGGGGCCGGCACTGAAGCTTTCTTT
cdr3_aa: CSLYGAGTEAFF
d_call: .
v_call: TRBV29-1
j_call: TRBJ1-1
clone_size: once

cdr3_nt: TGTGCCAGCAGTGGGGGCGAGGCGGCTTTCTTT
cdr3_aa: CASSGGEAAFF
d_call: .
v_call: TRBV2
j_call: TRBJ1-1
clone_size: many

cdr3_nt: TGTGCCAGCCCGAACCCCCAGGGGGCCTTATCCGAGCAGTACTTC
cdr3_aa: CASPNPQGALSEQYF
d_call: TRBD1
v_call: TRBV2
j_call: TRBJ2-7
clone_size: many

cdr3_nt: TGCGCCAGCAGCCAAGTTCCGGGGTCGCAGGATTCACCCCTCCACTTT
cdr3_aa: CASSQVPGSQDSPLHF
d_call: .
v_call: TRBV4-1
j_call: TRBJ1-6
clone_size: .

cdr3_nt: TGTGCCAGCAGTGCTTCGGTTTCACCCCTCCACTTT
cdr3_aa: CASSASVSPLHF
d_call: .
v_call: TRBV2
j_call: TRBJ1-6
clone_size: .

cdr3_nt: TGTGCCACCAGTGACACGAACTACGAGCAGTACTTC
cdr3_aa: CATSDTNYEQYF
d_call: .
v_call: TRBV24-1
j_call: TRBJ2-7
clone_size: many

cdr3_nt: TGTGCCAGCAGTGCTCACCGGGACAGTAATTCACCCCTCCACTTT
cdr3_aa: CASSAHRDSNSPLHF
d_call: TRBD1
v_call: TRBV10-3
j_call: TRBJ1-6
clone_size: many

cdr3_nt: TGCAGTGCTAGAGACGTTCGACAGAGAGATGGCTACACCTTC
cdr3_aa: CSARDVRQRDGYTF
d_call: .
v_call: TRBV20-1
j_call: TRBJ1-2
clone_size: few

cdr3_nt: TGCGCCAGCAGCCAAGGACTGGGCAGGGAGTACGAGCAGTACTTC
cdr3_aa: CASSQGLGREYEQYF
d_call: .
v_call: TRBV4-3
j_call: TRBJ2-7
clone_size: .

cdr3_nt: TGTGCCAGCAGTTTCCGGGACAGCCGTCCCACTGAAGCTTTCTTT
cdr3_aa: CASSFRDSRPTEAFF
d_call: TRBD1
v_call: TRBV12-3/TRBV12-4
j_call: TRBJ1-1
clone_size: .

cdr3_nt: TGTGCCAGCAGTGAGGGGAGGGGGGGGGTTGAGACCCAGTACTTC
cdr3_aa: CASSEGRGGVETQYF
d_call: .
v_call: TRBV2
j_call: TRBJ2-5
clone_size: .

cdr3_nt: TGTGCCAGCAGCTCAAAAACAGGGGCGGGCTCCGAAAAACTGTTTTTT
cdr3_aa: CASSSKTGAGSEKLFF
d_call: TRBD1
v_call: TRBV7-8
j_call: TRBJ1-4
clone_size: many

cdr3_nt: TGTGCCAGCAGTGACCGGGGGCTTGATTATGGCTACACCTTC
cdr3_aa: CASSDRGLDYGYTF
d_call: .
v_call: TRBV2
j_call: TRBJ1-2
clone_size: many

cdr3_nt: TGTGCCAGCAGTAAGGGACGCATAACCGATGAAAAACTGTTTTTT
cdr3_aa: CASSKGRITDEKLFF
d_call: .
v_call: TRBV6-5
j_call: TRBJ1-4
clone_size: .